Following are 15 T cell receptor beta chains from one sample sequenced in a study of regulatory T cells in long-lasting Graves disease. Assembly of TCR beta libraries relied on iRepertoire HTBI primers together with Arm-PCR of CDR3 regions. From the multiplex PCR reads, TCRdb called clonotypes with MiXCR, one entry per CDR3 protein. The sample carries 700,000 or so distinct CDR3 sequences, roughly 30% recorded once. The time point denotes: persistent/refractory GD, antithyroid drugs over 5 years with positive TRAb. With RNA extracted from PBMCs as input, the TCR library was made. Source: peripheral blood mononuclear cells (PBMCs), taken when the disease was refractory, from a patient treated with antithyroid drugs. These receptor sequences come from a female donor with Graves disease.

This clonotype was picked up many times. The CDR3 DNA reads TGTGCCAGCAGACCACAGGGCGTGAACACTGAAGCTTTCTTT. Its protein is CASRPQGVNTEAFF. The V call is TRBV6-1, the J call TRBJ1-1; TRBD1 might be the D (6 bases). CDR3 length: 14 amino acids. Trimming left V 6 bases short and J 0 bases short, with 11 bases between. CDR1 MNHNS and CDR2 SASEGT come from the germline V gene.

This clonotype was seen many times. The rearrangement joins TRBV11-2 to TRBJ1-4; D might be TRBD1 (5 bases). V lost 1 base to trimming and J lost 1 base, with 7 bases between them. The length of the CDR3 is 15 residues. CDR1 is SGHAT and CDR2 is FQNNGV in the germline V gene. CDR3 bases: TGTGCCAGCAGCTTAGGGGGGGGAACTAATGAAAAACTGTTTTTT. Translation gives CASSLGGGTNEKLFF.

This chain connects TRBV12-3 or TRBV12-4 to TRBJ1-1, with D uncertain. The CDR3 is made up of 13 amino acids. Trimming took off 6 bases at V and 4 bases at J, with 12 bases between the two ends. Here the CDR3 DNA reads TGTGCCAGCAGAATAAAAGCGGGCACTGAAGCTTTCTTT. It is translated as CASRIKAGTEAFF.

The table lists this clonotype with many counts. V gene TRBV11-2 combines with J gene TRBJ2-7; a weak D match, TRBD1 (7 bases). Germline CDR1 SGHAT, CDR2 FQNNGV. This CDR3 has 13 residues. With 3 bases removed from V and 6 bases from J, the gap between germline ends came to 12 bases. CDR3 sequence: CASSLWQGGEQYF. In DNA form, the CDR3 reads TGTGCCAGCAGCTTGTGGCAGGGGGGCGAGCAGTACTTC.

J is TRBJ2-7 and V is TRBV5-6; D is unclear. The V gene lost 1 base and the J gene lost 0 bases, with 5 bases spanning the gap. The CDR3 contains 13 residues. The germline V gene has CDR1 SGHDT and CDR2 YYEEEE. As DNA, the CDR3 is TGTGCCAGCAGCTTGACCAACTCCTACGAGCAGTACTTC. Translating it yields CASSLTNSYEQYF.

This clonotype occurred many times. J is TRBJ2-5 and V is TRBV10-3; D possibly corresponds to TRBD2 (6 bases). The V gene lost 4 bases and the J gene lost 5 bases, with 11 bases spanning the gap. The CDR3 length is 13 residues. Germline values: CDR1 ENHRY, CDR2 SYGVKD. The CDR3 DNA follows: TGTGCCATCAGTGCTCCGGGAGTGGAGACCCAGTACTTC. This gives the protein CAISAPGVETQYF.

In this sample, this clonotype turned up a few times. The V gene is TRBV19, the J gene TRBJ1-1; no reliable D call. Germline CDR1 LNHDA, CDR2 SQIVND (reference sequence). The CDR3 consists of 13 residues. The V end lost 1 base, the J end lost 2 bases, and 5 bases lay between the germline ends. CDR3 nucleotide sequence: TGTGCCAGTAGTATAGGACACAACACTGAAGCTTTCTTT. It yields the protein CASSIGHNTEAFF. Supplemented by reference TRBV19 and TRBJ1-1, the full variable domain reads DGGITQSPKYLFRKEGQNVTLSCEQNLNHDAMYWYRQDPGQGLRLIYYSQIVNDFQKGDIAEGYSVSREKKESFPLTVTSAQKNPTAFYLCASSIGHNTEAFFGQGTRLTVV.

CDR3 DNA sequence: TGCGCCAGCAAGGGGGCTAGCGGGGCCCTCACCGGGGAGCTGTTTTTT. It is translated as CASKGASGALTGELFF. The V gene is TRBV5-1, the J gene TRBJ2-2, with 9 bases matching TRBD2. The CDR3 covers 16 residues. CDR1 is SGHRS, CDR2 YFSETQ, per germline. The ends lost 6 bases at V and 4 bases at J; junction bases unmatched: 10. Looking up the rest from reference TRBV5-1 and TRBJ2-2 gives the full variable domain: KAGVTQTPRYLIKTRGQQVTLSCSPISGHRSVSWYQQTPGQGLQFLFEYFSETQRNKGNFPGRFSGRQFSNSRSEMNVSTLELGDSALYLCASKGASGALTGELFFGEGSRLTVL.

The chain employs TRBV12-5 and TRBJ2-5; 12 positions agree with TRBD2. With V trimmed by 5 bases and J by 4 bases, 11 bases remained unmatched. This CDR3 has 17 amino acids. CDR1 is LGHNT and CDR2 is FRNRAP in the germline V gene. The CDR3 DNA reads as TGTGCTAGTGGTCCTCCGGCGACTAGCGGGAGACGAGAGACCCAGTACTTC. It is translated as CASGPPATSGRRETQYF.

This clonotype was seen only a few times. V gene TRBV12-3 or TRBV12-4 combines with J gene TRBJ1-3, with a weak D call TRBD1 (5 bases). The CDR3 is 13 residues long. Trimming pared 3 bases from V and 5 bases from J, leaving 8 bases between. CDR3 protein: CASSLTARNTIYF. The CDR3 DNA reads TGTGCCAGCAGTTTGACAGCCCGAAACACCATATATTTT.

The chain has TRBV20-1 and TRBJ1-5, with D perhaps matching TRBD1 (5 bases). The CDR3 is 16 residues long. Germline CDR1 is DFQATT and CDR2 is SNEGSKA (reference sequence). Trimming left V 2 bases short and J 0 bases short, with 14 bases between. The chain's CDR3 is CSARPSRDYSNQPQHF. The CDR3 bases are TGCAGTGCTAGACCCTCCAGGGATTATAGCAATCAGCCCCAGCATTTT.

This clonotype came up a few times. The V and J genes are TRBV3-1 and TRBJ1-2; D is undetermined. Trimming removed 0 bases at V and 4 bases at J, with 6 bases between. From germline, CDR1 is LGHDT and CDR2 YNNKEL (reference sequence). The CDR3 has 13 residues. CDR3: CASSQDYSYGYTF. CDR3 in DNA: TGTGCCAGCAGCCAAGATTACAGCTATGGCTACACCTTC.

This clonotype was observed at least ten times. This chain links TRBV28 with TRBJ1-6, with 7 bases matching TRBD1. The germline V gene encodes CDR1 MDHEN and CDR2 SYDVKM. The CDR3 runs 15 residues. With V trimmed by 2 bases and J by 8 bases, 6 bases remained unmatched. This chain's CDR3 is CASSLGDRADSPLHF. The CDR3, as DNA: TGTGCCAGCAGTTTAGGTGACAGGGCGGATTCACCCCTCCACTTT.

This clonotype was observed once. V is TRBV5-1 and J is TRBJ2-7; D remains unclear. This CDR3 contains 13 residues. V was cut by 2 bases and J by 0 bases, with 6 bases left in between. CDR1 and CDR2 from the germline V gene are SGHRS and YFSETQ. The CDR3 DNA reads TGCGCCAGCAGCTTTAGTCCCTCCTACGAGCAGTACTTC. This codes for CASSFSPSYEQYF.

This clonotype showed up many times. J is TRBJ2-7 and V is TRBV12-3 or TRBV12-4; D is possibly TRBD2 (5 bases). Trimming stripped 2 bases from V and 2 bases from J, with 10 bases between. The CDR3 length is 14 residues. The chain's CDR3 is CASSLSSSPYEQYF. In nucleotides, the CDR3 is TGTGCCAGCAGTTTAAGCTCTAGCCCCTACGAGCAGTACTTC.